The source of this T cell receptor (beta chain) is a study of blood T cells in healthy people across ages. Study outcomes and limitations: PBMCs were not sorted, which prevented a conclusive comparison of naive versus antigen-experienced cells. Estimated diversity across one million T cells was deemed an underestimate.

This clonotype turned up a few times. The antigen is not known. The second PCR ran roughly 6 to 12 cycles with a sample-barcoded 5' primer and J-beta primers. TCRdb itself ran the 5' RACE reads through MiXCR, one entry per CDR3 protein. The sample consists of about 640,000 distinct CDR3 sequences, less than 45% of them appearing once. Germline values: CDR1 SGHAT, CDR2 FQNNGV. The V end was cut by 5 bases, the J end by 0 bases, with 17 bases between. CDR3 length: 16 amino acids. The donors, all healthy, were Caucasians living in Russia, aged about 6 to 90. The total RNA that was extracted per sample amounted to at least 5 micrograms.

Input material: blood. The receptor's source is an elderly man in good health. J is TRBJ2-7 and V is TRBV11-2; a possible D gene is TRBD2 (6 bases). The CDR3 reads CASSPGVGATSYEQYF. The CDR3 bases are TGTGCCAGCAGCCCGGGGGTGGGAGCGACCTCCTACGAGCAGTACTTC.